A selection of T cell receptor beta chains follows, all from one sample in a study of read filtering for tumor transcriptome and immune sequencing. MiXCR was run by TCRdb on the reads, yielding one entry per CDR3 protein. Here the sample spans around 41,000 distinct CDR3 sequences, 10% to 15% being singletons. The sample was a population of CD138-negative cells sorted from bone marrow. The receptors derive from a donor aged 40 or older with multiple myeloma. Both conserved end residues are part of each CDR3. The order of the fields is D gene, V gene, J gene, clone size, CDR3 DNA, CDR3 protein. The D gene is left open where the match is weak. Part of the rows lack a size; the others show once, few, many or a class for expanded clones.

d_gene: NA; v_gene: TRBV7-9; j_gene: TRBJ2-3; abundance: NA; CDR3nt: TGTGCCAGCAGCTCGGCGGCCACAGATACGCAGTATTTT; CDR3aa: CASSSAATDTQYF
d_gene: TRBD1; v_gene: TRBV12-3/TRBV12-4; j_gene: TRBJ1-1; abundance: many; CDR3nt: TGTGCCAGCAACCCTGGGACAGGTTGGAACACTGAAGCTTTCTTT; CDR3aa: CASNPGTGWNTEAFF
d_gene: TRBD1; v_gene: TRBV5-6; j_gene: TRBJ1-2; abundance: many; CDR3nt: TGTGCCAGCAGTCGCGGACAGGGATTAATTGGCTACACCTTC; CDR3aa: CASSRGQGLIGYTF
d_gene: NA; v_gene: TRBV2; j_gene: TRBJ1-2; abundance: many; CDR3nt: TGTGCCAGTCACAGGGCAGACTATGGCTACACCTTC; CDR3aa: CASHRADYGYTF
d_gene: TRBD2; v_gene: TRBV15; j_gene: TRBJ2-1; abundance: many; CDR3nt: TGTGCCACCAGCAGATCCTGGGACGGACTAGCGGGGGCCCGGAATGAGCAGTTCTTC; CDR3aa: CATSRSWDGLAGARNEQFF
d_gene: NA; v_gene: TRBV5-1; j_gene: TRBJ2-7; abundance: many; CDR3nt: TGCGCCAGCAGCTTGGATAAGAGGGAGCACTACGAGCAGTACTTC; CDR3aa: CASSLDKREHYEQYF
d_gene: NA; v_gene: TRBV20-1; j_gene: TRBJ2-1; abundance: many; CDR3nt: TGCAGTGCTAGCGAAATACCTCTAGCCAAGGAGCAGTTCTTC; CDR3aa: CSASEIPLAKEQFF
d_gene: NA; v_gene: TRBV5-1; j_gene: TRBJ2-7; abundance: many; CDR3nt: TGCGCCAGCAGGCAGGAGACCTACGAGCAGTACTTC; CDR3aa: CASRQETYEQYF
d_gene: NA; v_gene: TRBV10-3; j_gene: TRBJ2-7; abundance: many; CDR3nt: TGTGCCATCAGTGAGTCAACCGAGCAGTACTTC; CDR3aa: CAISESTEQYF
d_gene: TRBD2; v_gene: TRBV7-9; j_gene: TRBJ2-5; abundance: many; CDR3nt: TGTGCCATCCGACTAGCGGGGGGGGCAGAGACCCAGTACTTC; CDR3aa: CAIRLAGGAETQYF
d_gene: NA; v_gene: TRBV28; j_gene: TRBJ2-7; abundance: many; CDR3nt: TGTGCCAGCAGTCCCTCGGGAGCAACCTACGAGCAGTACTTC; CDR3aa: CASSPSGATYEQYF
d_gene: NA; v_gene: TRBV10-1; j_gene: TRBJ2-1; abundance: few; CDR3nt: TGCGCCAGCAGTTCGGACGGATACAATGAGCAGTTCTTC; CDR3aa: CASSSDGYNEQFF